What follows is one TCR beta chain and its context. The antigen remains unidentified. The repertoire was sequenced with immunoSEQ multiplex PCR; TCRdb's copy has only in-frame clones and lacks some. Counted here are more than 10,000 clones, over 75% occurring once; the ten biggest clones make up approximately 0.9%. The sample comes from a study of follicular helper T cells after annual influenza vaccination. Whole-study findings and limits: Just roughly 9-22% of cells analyzed had recovered productive TCRB sequences. Each annual vaccination recalled recurring oligoclonal ICOS+CD38+ cTfh clonotypes.

The germline gives CDR1 LGHNA, CDR2 YSLEER. The V and J ends lost 0 bases and 5 bases, in that order; junction bases with no gene match: 12. This CDR3 has 18 residues. Before and after seasonal inactivated influenza vaccination, adults gave blood for sorting CD4 subsets for sequencing. Excluded were substance abuse, HIV/AIDS, active cancer, immunomodulatory drugs and active illness. Source: CXCR5- memory CD4+ T cells sorted from blood, taken 6 weeks after influenza vaccination. The receptor was derived from an adult who received the influenza vaccine. The J gene is TRBJ1-1, the V gene TRBV4-3, with 10 bases fitting TRBD1. The CDR3 protein is CASSQDLGDRGMGTEAFF. The CDR3 DNA reads as TGCGCCAGCAGCCAAGATCTCGGGGACAGGGGAATGGGGACTGAAGCTTTCTTT.